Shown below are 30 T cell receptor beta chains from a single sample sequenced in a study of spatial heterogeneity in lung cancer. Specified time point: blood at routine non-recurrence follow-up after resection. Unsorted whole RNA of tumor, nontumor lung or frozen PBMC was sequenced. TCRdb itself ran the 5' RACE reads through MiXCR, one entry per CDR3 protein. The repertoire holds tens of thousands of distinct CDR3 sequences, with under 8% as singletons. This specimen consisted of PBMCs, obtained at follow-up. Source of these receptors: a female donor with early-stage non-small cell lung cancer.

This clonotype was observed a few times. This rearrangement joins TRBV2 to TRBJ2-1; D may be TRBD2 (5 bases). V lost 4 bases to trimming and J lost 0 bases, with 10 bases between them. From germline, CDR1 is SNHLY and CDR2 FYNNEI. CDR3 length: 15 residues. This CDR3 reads CASSVGGPSYNEQFF. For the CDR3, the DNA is TGTGCCAGCAGTGTGGGCGGGCCCTCCTACAATGAGCAGTTCTTC.

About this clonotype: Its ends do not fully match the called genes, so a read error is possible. In DNA, the CDR3 is TGTGCCAGCAGTTTAGCGGGGGGGCAACCCAATGTGCAGTTCTTC. Translated, it gives CASSLAGGQPNVQFF. V and J are TRBV28 and TRBJ2-1; 9 bases match TRBD2. The V gene's germline CDR1 is MDHEN and CDR2 SYDVKM. CDR3 length: 15 amino acids.

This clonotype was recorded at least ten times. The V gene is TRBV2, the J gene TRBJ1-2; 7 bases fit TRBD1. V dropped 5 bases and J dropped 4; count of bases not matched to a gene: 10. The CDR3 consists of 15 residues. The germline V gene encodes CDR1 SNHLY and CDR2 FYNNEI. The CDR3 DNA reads TGTGCCAGCAGTCCCGAACAGGGGCCATCCTATGGCTACACCTTC. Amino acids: CASSPEQGPSYGYTF.

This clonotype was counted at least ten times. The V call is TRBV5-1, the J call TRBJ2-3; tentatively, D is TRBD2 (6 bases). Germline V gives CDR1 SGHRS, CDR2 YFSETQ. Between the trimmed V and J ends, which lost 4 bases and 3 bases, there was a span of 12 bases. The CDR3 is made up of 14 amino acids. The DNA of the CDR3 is TGCGCCAGCAGCGAGGGACTGAGGACAGATACGCAGTATTTT. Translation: CASSEGLRTDTQYF.

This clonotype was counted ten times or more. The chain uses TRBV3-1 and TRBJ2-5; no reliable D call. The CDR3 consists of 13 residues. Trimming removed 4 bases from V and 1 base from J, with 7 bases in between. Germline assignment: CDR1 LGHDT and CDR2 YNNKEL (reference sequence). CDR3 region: CASSPKIQETQYF. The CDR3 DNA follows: TGTGCCAGCAGCCCCAAGATCCAAGAGACCCAGTACTTC.

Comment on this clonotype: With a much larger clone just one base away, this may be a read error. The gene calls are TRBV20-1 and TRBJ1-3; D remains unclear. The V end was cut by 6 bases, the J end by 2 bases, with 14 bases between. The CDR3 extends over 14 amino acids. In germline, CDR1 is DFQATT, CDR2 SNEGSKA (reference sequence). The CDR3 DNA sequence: TGCAGTGCCGTCTGGGGAGGCACTGGAAACACCATATATTTT. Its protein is CSAVWGGTGNTIYF.

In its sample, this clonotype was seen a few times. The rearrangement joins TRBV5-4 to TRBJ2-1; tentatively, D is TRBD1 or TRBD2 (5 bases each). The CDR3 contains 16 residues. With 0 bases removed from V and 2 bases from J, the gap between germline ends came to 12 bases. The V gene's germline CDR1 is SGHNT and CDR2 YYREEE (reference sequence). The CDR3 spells CASSLGGAGAYNEQFF. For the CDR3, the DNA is TGTGCCAGCAGCTTGGGGGGCGCCGGGGCCTACAATGAGCAGTTCTTC.

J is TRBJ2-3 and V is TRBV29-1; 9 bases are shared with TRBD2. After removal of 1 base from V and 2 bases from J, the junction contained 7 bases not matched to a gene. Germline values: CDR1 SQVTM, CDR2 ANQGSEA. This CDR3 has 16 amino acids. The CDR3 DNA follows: TGCAGCGTTGAAGTCCCGACTAGCGGACACACAGATACGCAGTATTTT. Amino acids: CSVEVPTSGHTDTQYF.

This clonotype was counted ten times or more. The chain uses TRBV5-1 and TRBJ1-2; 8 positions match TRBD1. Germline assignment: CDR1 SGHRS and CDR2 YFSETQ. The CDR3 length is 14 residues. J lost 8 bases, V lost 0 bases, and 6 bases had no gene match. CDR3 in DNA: TGCGCCAGCAGCTTGGATGGACAGGGAGACGGCTACACCTTC. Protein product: CASSLDGQGDGYTF.

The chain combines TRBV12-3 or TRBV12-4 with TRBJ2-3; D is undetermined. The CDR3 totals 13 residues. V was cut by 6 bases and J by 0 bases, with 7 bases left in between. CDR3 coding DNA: TGTGCCAGCAGACGTATAAGCACAGATACGCAGTATTTT. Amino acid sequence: CASRRISTDTQYF.

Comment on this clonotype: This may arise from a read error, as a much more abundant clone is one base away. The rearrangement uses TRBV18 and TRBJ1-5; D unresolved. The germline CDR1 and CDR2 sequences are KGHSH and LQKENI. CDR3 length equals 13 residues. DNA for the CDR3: TGTGCCAGCTCACCAAATAGCAAACAGCCCCAGCATTTT. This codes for CASSPNSKQPQHF.

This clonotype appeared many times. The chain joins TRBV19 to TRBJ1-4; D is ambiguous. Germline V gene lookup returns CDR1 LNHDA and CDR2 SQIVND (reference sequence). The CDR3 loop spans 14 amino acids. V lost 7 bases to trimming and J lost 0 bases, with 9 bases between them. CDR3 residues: CASTWKPTNEKLFF. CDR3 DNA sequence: TGTGCCAGTACATGGAAACCAACTAATGAAAAACTGTTTTTT.

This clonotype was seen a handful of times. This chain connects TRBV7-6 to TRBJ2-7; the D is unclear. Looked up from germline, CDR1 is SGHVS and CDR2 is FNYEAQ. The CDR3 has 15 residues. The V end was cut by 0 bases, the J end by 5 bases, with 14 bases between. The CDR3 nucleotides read TGTGCCAGCAGCTTAGCCGGTACCGGGCGAAACGAGCAGTACTTC. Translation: CASSLAGTGRNEQYF.

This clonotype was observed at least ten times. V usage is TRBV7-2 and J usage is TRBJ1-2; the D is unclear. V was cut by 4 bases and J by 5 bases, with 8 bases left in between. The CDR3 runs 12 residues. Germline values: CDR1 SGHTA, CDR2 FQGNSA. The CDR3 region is CASSSQTYGYTF. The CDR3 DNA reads TGTGCCAGCAGCTCCCAGACATATGGCTACACCTTC.

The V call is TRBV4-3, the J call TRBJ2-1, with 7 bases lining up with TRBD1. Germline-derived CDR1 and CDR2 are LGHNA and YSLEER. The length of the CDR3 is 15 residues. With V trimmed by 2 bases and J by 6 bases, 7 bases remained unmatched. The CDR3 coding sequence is TGCGCCAGCAGCCAACGAACACAGGGGCCCAATGAGCAGTTCTTC. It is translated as CASSQRTQGPNEQFF.

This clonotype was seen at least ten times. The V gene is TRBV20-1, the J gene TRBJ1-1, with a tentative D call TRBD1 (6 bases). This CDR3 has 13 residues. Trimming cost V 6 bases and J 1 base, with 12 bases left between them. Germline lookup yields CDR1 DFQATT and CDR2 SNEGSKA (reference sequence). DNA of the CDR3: TGCAGTGCCCAGGACAGCCGGAACACTGAAGCTTTCTTT. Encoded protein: CSAQDSRNTEAFF.

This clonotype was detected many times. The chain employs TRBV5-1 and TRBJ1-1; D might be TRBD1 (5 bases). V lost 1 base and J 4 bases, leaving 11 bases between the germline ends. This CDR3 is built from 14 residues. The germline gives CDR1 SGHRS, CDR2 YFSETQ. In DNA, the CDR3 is TGCGCCAGCAGCTTGCAGGGCGCGGGCACTGAAGCTTTCTTT. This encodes CASSLQGAGTEAFF.

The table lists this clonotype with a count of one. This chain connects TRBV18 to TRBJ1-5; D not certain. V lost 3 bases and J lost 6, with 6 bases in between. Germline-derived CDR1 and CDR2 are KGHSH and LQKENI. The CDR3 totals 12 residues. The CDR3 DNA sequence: TGTGCCAGCTCACCGGGGAGTCAGCCCCAGCATTTT. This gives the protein CASSPGSQPQHF.

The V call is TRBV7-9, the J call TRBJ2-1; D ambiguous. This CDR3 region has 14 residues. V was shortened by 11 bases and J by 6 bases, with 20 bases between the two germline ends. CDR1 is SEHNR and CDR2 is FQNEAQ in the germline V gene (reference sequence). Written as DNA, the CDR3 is TGTGCCGGCCTGGGCCGTCTTAGTGGCAATGAGCAGTTCTTC. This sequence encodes CAGLGRLSGNEQFF. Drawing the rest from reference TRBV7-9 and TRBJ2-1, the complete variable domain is DTGVSQNPRHKITKRGQNVTFRCDPISEHNRLYWYRQTLGQGPEFLTYFQNEAQLEKSRLLSDRFSAERPKGSFSTLEIQRTEQGDSAMYLCAGLGRLSGNEQFFGPGTRLTVL.

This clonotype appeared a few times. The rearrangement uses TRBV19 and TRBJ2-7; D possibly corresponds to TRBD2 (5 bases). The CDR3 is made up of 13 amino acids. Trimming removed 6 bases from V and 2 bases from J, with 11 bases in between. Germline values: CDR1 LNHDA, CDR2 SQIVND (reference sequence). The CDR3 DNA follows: TGTGCCAGTAGGAACGGGATGGCCTACGAGCAGTACTTC. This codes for CASRNGMAYEQYF.

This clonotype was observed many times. The DNA of the CDR3 is TGCAGTGCTTTAGACAGGAGTCTGGGCAACAATGAGCAGTTCTTC. Its translation is CSALDRSLGNNEQFF. The chain recombines TRBV20-1 with TRBJ2-1; TRBD1 might be the D (6 bases). The germline V gene has CDR1 DFQATT and CDR2 SNEGSKA (reference sequence). V was pared by 5 bases and J by 5 bases, with 19 bases between. CDR3 size: 15 residues.

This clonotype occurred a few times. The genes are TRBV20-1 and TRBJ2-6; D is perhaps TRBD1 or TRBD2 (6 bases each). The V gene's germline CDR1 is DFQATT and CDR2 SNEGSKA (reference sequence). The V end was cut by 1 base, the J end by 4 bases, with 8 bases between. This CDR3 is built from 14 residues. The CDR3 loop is CSARAGAGANVLTF. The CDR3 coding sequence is TGCAGTGCTAGAGCGGGGGCGGGGGCCAACGTCCTGACTTTC.

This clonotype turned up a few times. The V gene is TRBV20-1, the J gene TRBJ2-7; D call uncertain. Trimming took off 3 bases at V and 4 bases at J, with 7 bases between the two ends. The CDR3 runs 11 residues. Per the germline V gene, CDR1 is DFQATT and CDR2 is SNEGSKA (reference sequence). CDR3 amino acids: CSAREKYEQYF. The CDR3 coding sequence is TGCAGTGCTAGGGAAAAGTACGAGCAGTACTTC.

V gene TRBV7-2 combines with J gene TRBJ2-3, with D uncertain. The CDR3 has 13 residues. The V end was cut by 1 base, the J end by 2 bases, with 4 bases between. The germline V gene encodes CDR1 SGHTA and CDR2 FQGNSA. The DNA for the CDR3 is TGTGCCAGCAGCTTAGGAACCACAGATACGCAGTATTTT. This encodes CASSLGTTDTQYF. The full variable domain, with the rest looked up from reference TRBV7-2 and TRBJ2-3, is GAGVSQSPSNKVTEKGKDVELRCDPISGHTALYWYRQSLGQGLEFLIYFQGNSAPDKSGLPSDRFSAERTGGSVSTLTIQRTQQEDSAVYLCASSLGTTDTQYFGPGTRLTVL.

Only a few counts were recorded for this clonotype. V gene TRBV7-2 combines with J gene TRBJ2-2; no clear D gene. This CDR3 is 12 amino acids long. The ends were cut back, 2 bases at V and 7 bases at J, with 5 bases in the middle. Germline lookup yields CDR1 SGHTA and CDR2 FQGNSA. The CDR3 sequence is CASSLWVGELFF. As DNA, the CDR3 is TGTGCCAGCAGCTTATGGGTCGGGGAGCTGTTTTTT.

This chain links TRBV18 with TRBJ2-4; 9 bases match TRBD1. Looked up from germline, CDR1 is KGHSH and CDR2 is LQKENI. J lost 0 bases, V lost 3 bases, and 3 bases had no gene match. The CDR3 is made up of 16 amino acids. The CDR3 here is CASSPGTGRAKNIQYF. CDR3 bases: TGTGCCAGCTCACCGGGGACAGGGCGAGCCAAAAACATTCAGTACTTC.

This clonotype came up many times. CDR3 nucleotides: TGTGCCAGCAGTGGGACGTGGGAGAATGAGCAGTTCTTC. This sequence encodes CASSGTWENEQFF. The genes are TRBV2 and TRBJ2-1; D is perhaps TRBD2 (5 bases). Trimming cost V 4 bases and J 7 bases, with 11 bases left between them. CDR1 and CDR2 from the germline V gene are SNHLY and FYNNEI. The CDR3 is 13 amino acids.

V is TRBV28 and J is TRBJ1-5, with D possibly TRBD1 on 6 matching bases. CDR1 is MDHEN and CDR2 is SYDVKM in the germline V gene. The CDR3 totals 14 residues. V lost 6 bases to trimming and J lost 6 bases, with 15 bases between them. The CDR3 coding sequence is TGTGCCAGCAGAAATCACAGGGATCGTCAGCCCCAGCATTTT. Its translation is CASRNHRDRQPQHF. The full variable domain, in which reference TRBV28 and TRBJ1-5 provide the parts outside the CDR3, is DVKVTQSSRYLVKRTGEKVFLECVQDMDHENMFWYRQDPGLGLRLIYFSYDVKMKEKGDIPEGYSVSREKKERFSLILESASTNQTSMYLCASRNHRDRQPQHFGDGTRLSIL.

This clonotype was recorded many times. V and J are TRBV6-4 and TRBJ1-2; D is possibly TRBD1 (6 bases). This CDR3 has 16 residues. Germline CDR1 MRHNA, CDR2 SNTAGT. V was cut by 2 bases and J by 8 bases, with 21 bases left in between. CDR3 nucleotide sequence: TGTGCCAGCAGTGACCGCCTATCACCTTACAGGGAAGGCTACACCTTC. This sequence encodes CASSDRLSPYREGYTF.

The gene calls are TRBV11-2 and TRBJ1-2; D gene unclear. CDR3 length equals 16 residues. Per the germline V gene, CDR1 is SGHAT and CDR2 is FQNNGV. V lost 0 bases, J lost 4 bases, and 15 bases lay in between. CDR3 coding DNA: TGTGCCAGCAGCTTAGATCTCTGGAGTGGGATCTATGGCTACACCTTC. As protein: CASSLDLWSGIYGYTF.